One and the same sample provided the 19 T cell receptor beta chains below, sequenced in a study of blood T cell repertoires in COVID-19. Libraries were prepared by immunoSEQ multiplex PCR; TCRdb keeps only in-frame clonotypes and omits some of them. The sample consists of approximately 120,000 clones, 86% of them appearing once. Sample: peripheral blood. The source is a human donor in a cohort sampled during active COVID-19.

V usage is TRBV10-2 and J usage is TRBJ2-1; D might be TRBD2 (5 bases). The CDR3 length is 16 residues. Germline V gene lookup returns CDR1 WSHSY and CDR2 SAAADI. Between the trimmed V and J ends, which lost 3 bases and 0 bases, there was a span of 12 bases. The CDR3 spells CASSEWVGSSYNEQFF. Here the CDR3 DNA reads TGCGCCAGCAGTGAATGGGTTGGGAGCTCCTACAATGAGCAGTTCTTC.

The chain links TRBV5-1 to TRBJ2-1; 7 positions agree with TRBD2. There are 15 residues in the CDR3. V dropped 2 bases and J dropped 3; count of bases not matched to a gene: 5. Germline lookup yields CDR1 SGHRS and CDR2 YFSETQ. CDR3 sequence: CASSLFAGVYNEQFF. The CDR3 region has the DNA TGCGCCAGCAGCTTATTTGCGGGGGTCTACAATGAGCAGTTCTTC.

V is TRBV18 and J is TRBJ1-1; tentatively, D is TRBD1 (6 bases). Germline CDR1 is KGHSH and CDR2 is LQKENI. The CDR3 is made up of 16 amino acids. Trimming cost V 6 bases and J 1 base, with 18 bases left between them. CDR3 loop: CASSSSQGGTNTEAFF. CDR3 coding DNA: TGTGCCAGCTCGAGCTCACAGGGTGGGACGAACACTGAAGCTTTCTTT.

The chain links TRBV10-1 to TRBJ2-5; D remains ambiguous. Germline CDR1 and CDR2: WNHNN and SYGVQD (reference sequence). The ends were cut back, 9 bases at V and 5 bases at J, with 13 bases in the middle. The CDR3 runs 12 residues. The CDR3 DNA follows: TGCGCCAGGAGGCGCTCGTGGGAGACCCAGTACTTC. This translates into CARRRSWETQYF.

This chain uses TRBV10-1 with TRBJ2-3, with D maybe TRBD1 (5 bases). This CDR3 region has 13 residues. V lost 5 bases to trimming and J lost 0 bases, with 6 bases between them. The germline V gene encodes CDR1 WNHNN and CDR2 SYGVQD (reference sequence). CDR3 coding DNA: TGCGCCAGCAGTAAGGGGAGCACAGATACGCAGTATTTT. Amino acids: CASSKGSTDTQYF.

This clone occurred once. The chain links TRBV6-5 to TRBJ2-1, with 7 bases lining up with TRBD2. From germline, CDR1 is MNHEY and CDR2 SVGAGI. This CDR3 comprises 16 residues. J gave up 8 bases and V 0 bases, and 10 bases lay outside the gene matches. CDR3 amino acids: CASSYSIGTTGDEQFF. As DNA, the CDR3 is TGTGCCAGCAGTTACTCTATAGGGACTACAGGAGATGAGCAGTTCTTC.

This chain links TRBV9 with TRBJ2-1; D unclear. There are 15 residues in the CDR3. V gave up 4 bases and J gave up 1 base, with 12 bases separating them. Germline-derived CDR1 and CDR2 are SGDLS and YYNGEE. CDR3 sequence: CASSLHAGSYNEQFF. CDR3 sequence (DNA): TGTGCCAGCAGCCTTCATGCAGGTTCCTACAATGAGCAGTTCTTC.

This clone was detected once. The chain carries TRBV20-1 and TRBJ2-3, with TRBD2 as a possible D gene (6 bases). CDR3 length: 17 residues. Between the trimmed V and J ends, which lost 3 bases and 0 bases, there was a span of 19 bases. CDR1 and CDR2 from the germline V gene are DFQATT and SNEGSKA (reference sequence). The CDR3 sequence is CSASALRDSPSTDTQYF. Here the CDR3 DNA reads TGCAGTGCTAGTGCTCTGCGGGACTCACCTAGCACAGATACGCAGTATTTT.

The chain has TRBV6-5 and TRBJ1-2; tentatively, D is TRBD1 (5 bases). Trimming stripped 6 bases from V and 8 bases from J, with 16 bases between. Germline lookup yields CDR1 MNHEY and CDR2 SVGAGI. CDR3 length: 13 amino acids. The CDR3 DNA is TGTGCCAGCAGCAGGACCCTCTGGGGCGGCTACACCTTC. Protein product: CASSRTLWGGYTF.

This chain links TRBV5-6 with TRBJ2-5; D is possibly TRBD1 (6 bases). The CDR3 spans 18 residues. Looked up from germline, CDR1 is SGHDT and CDR2 is YYEEEE. Trimming took off 1 base at V and 5 bases at J, with 24 bases between the two ends. The CDR3 loop reads CASSLYPPGQGRRETQYF. CDR3 nucleotide sequence: TGTGCCAGCAGCTTGTACCCCCCAGGGCAGGGGAGACGGGAGACCCAGTACTTC. The whole variable domain, remainder taken from reference TRBV5-6 and TRBJ2-5, is DAGVTQSPTHLIKTRGQQVTLRCSPKSGHDTVSWYQQALGQGPQFIFQYYEEEERQRGNFPDRFSGHQFPNYSSELNVNALLLGDSALYLCASSLYPPGQGRRETQYFGPGTRLLVL.

The CDR3 region is CASSPIAGGYNEQFF. The DNA of the CDR3 is TGTGCCAGCAGCCCCATCGCGGGGGGCTACAATGAGCAGTTCTTC. V is TRBV14 and J is TRBJ2-1, with 8 bases aligning to TRBD2. The CDR3 runs 15 residues. Trimming took 4 bases from V and 3 from J; bases not matched to a gene: 5. CDR1 SGHDN and CDR2 FVKESK come from the germline V gene. Full variable domain (rest looked up from reference TRBV14 and TRBJ2-1): EAGVTQFPSHSVIEKGQTVTLRCDPISGHDNLYWYRRVMGKEIKFLLHFVKESKQDESGMPNNRFLAERTGGTYSTLKVQPAELEDSGVYFCASSPIAGGYNEQFFGPGTRLTVL.

The chain links TRBV12-5 to TRBJ1-2; D perhaps matches TRBD1 (6 bases). Germline V CDR1 and CDR2: LGHNT, FRNRAP. CDR3 length: 11 residues. V was shortened by 6 bases and J by 8 bases, with 10 bases between the two germline ends. CDR3 residues: CASGTRGGYTF. CDR3 nucleotide sequence: TGTGCTAGTGGAACAAGGGGGGGCTACACCTTC.

This chain links TRBV11-3 with TRBJ2-1; 9 bases fit TRBD2. Per germline, CDR1 SGHNT and CDR2 YENEEA. Unmatched junction bases numbered 15, after V lost 3 bases and J lost 6 bases. There are 18 residues in the CDR3. The CDR3 nucleotides read TGTGCCAGCAGCTTCGGAGCGGGAGGCGGTGTTGGAGGCAATGAGCAGTTCTTC. It is translated as CASSFGAGGGVGGNEQFF.

The CDR3 loop reads CASSSTYSYEQYF. DNA for the CDR3: TGTGCCAGCAGTTCCACCTATTCCTACGAGCAGTACTTC. V usage is TRBV6-2 or TRBV6-3 and J usage is TRBJ2-7; D is uncertain. Germline CDR1 is MNHEY and CDR2 is SVGEGT. The CDR3 is made up of 13 amino acids. Trimming shortened V by 4 bases and J by 1 base, and 8 bases separated the two germline ends.

This clone was detected once. The J gene is TRBJ1-3, the V gene TRBV5-1; D is undetermined. This CDR3 has 13 residues. Germline values: CDR1 SGHRS, CDR2 YFSETQ. Deletions cut 0 bases from V and 4 bases from J, with 5 bases between. CDR3 protein: CASSLAAGNTIYF. CDR3 coding DNA: TGCGCCAGCAGCTTGGCAGCGGGAAACACCATATATTTT.

The CDR3 reads CASSGRVEEQYF. The CDR3 region has the DNA TGTGCCAGTAGTGGCAGGGTGGAGGAGCAGTACTTC. V and J are TRBV19 and TRBJ2-7, with D possibly being TRBD1 (5 bases). V lost 5 bases, J lost 7 bases, and 12 bases lay in between. The CDR3 is 12 amino acids. CDR1 is LNHDA, CDR2 SQIVND, per germline (reference sequence).

V is TRBV25-1 and J is TRBJ1-4, with D maybe TRBD1 (6 bases). CDR3 size: 12 residues. The germline V and J ends were trimmed by 7 bases and 10 bases, with 13 bases remaining between them. Germline-derived CDR1 and CDR2 are MGHDK and SYGVNS. CDR3 DNA: TGTGCCAGCATGGGGGCCCTGGGAAAACTGTTTTTT. Its protein is CASMGALGKLFF.

V is TRBV5-4 and J is TRBJ2-3; 10 bases align to TRBD1. CDR1 is SGHNT, CDR2 YYREEE, per germline (reference sequence). The CDR3 contains 15 residues. The V gene end was trimmed by 2 bases and the J gene end by 3 bases; junction bases not matched to a gene: 3. The CDR3 DNA reads TGTGCCAGCAGCTTCGACAGGGGGCGGACAGATACGCAGTATTTT. It codes for CASSFDRGRTDTQYF.

The rearrangement links TRBV19 to TRBJ2-7, with 9 positions matching TRBD2. The V segment lost 4 bases and the J segment 3 bases; nucleotides outside the gene matches: 4. Germline V lookup: CDR1 LNHDA, CDR2 SQIVND (reference sequence). The CDR3 sequence is 14 residues long. CDR3 sequence: CASSSSGRGYEQYF. In nucleotides, the CDR3 is TGTGCCAGTAGTAGTAGCGGGAGAGGCTACGAGCAGTACTTC.